These T cell receptor beta chains were read from a single sample in a study of T cells in Graves' hyperthyroidism and ophthalmopathy. Each CDR3 protein is one row after TCRdb ran MiXCR on the multiplex PCR reads. The sample has 600,000 to 900,000 distinct CDR3 sequences, roughly 15% seen once. Sequencing was done on a sample of blood. The source of these receptors is a man aged 18 to 29 with Graves' hyperthyroidism. The CDR3 runs from the conserved cysteine through the conserved F or W. The order of the fields is D gene, J gene, clone size, V gene, CDR3 protein, CDR3 DNA. D genes are given only for firm matches. Not every row has a clone size; where given, it reads once, few, many or a size class.

D: -; J: TRBJ2-4; size: -; V: TRBV4-1; CDR3: CASSQPFRGVAKNIQYF; DNA: TGCGCCAGCAGCCAACCCTTCCGTGGCGTAGCCAAAAACATTCAGTACTTC
D: -; J: TRBJ1-1; size: -; V: TRBV7-2; CDR3: CASSLVSGPYNTEAFF; DNA: TGTGCCAGCAGCTTAGTGTCGGGGCCCTATAACACTGAAGCTTTCTTT
D: -; J: TRBJ2-3; size: many; V: TRBV28; CDR3: CASSFDGVDTQYF; DNA: TGTGCCAGCAGTTTCGACGGGGTTGATACGCAGTATTTT
D: TRBD1; J: TRBJ1-2; size: -; V: TRBV5-1; CDR3: CASSHTGTGGALYGYTF; DNA: TGCGCCAGCAGCCATACCGGGACAGGGGGCGCACTCTATGGCTACACCTTC
D: -; J: TRBJ2-5; size: few; V: TRBV11-2; CDR3: CASSAEGHQETQYF; DNA: TGTGCCAGCAGCGCCGAGGGTCACCAAGAGACCCAGTACTTC
D: TRBD2; J: TRBJ2-1; size: -; V: TRBV2; CDR3: CASSDLAGAINEQFF; DNA: TGTGCCAGCAGTGATCTAGCGGGAGCAATTAATGAGCAGTTCTTC
D: TRBD2; J: TRBJ2-1; size: -; V: TRBV24-1; CDR3: CATSYSSGRNEQFF; DNA: TGTGCCACCAGCTACTCTAGCGGGAGAAATGAGCAGTTCTTC
D: TRBD1; J: TRBJ2-5; size: -; V: TRBV10-3; CDR3: CATLRGRQETQYF; DNA: TGTGCCACCCTCAGGGGGCGCCAAGAGACCCAGTACTTC
D: TRBD2; J: TRBJ2-5; size: -; V: TRBV12-3/TRBV12-4; CDR3: CASSSSGRSQETQYF; DNA: TGTGCCAGCAGTTCTAGCGGGAGGAGCCAAGAGACCCAGTACTTC
D: -; J: TRBJ1-5; size: -; V: TRBV19; CDR3: CASSNIGPGNQPQHF; DNA: TGTGCCAGTAGTAATATAGGTCCTGGCAATCAGCCCCAGCATTTT
D: -; J: TRBJ1-1; size: many; V: TRBV28; CDR3: CASSLLYSPGLNTEAFF; DNA: TGTGCCAGCAGTTTACTTTACTCCCCAGGGTTGAACACTGAAGCTTTCTTT
D: TRBD1; J: TRBJ2-3; size: -; V: TRBV30; CDR3: CAWTPGQGKDTQYF; DNA: TGTGCCTGGACTCCGGGACAGGGCAAAGATACGCAGTATTTT
D: -; J: TRBJ2-5; size: many; V: TRBV2; CDR3: CASILGVGTQYF; DNA: TGTGCCAGCATCTTAGGGGTCGGGACCCAGTACTTC
D: -; J: TRBJ2-2; size: -; V: TRBV5-1; CDR3: CASSFAAVSNTGELFF; DNA: TGCGCCAGCAGCTTCGCGGCAGTGTCGAACACCGGGGAGCTGTTTTTT
D: -; J: TRBJ1-2; size: -; V: TRBV3-1; CDR3: CASSQEERGYGYTF; DNA: TGTGCCAGCAGCCAAGAAGAGCGCGGCTATGGCTACACCTTC
D: TRBD2; J: TRBJ2-3; size: many; V: TRBV28; CDR3: CASSLSDPGTSIKYF; DNA: TGTGCCAGCAGTTTATCCGACCCAGGGACTAGTATTAAGTATTTT
D: TRBD2; J: TRBJ2-7; size: many; V: TRBV10-3; CDR3: CAISQGLAEGEQYF; DNA: TGTGCCATCAGTCAGGGACTAGCGGAGGGCGAGCAGTACTTC
D: -; J: TRBJ2-7; size: many; V: TRBV28; CDR3: CASSEFGRSYEQYF; DNA: TGTGCCAGCAGTGAATTTGGACGGTCCTACGAGCAGTACTTC
D: -; J: TRBJ2-7; size: many; V: TRBV7-9; CDR3: CASGEASSYEQYF; DNA: TGTGCCAGCGGTGAGGCAAGTTCCTACGAGCAGTACTTC